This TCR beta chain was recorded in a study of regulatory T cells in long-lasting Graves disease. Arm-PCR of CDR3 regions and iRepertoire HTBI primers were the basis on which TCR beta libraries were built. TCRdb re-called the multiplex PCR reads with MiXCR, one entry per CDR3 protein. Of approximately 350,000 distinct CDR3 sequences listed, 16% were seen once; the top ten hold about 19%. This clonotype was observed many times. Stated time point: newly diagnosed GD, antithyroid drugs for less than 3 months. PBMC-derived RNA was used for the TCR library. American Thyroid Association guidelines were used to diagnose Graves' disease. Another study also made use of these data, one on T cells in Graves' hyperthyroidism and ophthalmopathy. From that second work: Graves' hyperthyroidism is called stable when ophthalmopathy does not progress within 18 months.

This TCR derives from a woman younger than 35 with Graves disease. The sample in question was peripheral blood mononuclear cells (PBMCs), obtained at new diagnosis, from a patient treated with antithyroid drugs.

The CDR3 is CASSEALPLTSVNEQYF. The CDR3 nucleotides are TGTGCCAGCAGTGAAGCGCTTCCATTGACTAGCGTCAACGAGCAGTACTTC. The gene calls are TRBV2 and TRBJ2-7; 8 nucleotides line up with TRBD2. J lost 5 bases, V lost 0 bases, and 12 bases had no gene match. The CDR3 has 17 residues. The germline V gene encodes CDR1 SNHLY and CDR2 FYNNEI.